The T cell receptor beta chain under discussion was sequenced for a study of blood T cell repertoires in COVID-19. V shed 5 bases and J shed 3 bases, with 14 bases lying between them. Germline values: CDR1 SGHAT, CDR2 FQNNGV. The CDR3 extends over 15 amino acids. Study members were between roughly 18 and 89 years old and lived in 20 to 30 US regions. In Cohort 3, a recovered donor had either two negative PCRs, clearance, or symptom resolution. The table came from immunoSEQ multiplex PCR; TCRdb's copy has only in-frame clones and leaves some out. Among about 350,000 clones, roughly 87% were seen once, and the ten largest hold 1%.

Material for sequencing was PBMCs or T cells enriched from blood (not recorded which). This chain links TRBV11-2 with TRBJ2-1; possibly TRBD2 for D (5 bases). The clonotype originates from a woman aged 30 to 39 who had recovered from COVID-19. CDR3 nucleotides: TGTGCCAGCAGCCCTCTCAAAGGGAGCTACAATGAGCAGTTCTTC. This sequence encodes CASSPLKGSYNEQFF.